These 27 T cell receptor beta chains were all obtained from the same sample, sequenced in a study of identical twins. TCRdb recomputed calls from the 5' RACE reads with MiXCR, one row per CDR3 protein. This sample yields 200,000 to 250,000 distinct CDR3 sequences, of which under 8.5% are seen a single time; more than 12% belongs to the top ten. This sample was also put to use in a study of T cells expressing NK-cell markers.

Sequenced: CD8+ T cells sorted from blood. The source of these receptors is a woman younger than 30 in good health.

This clonotype appeared many times. This sequence joins TRBV9 and TRBJ1-1, with D perhaps TRBD1 (6 bases). V gave up 7 bases and J gave up 2 bases, with 12 bases separating them. Per germline, CDR1 SGDLS and CDR2 YYNGEE. This CDR3 region has 13 residues. The CDR3 loop reads CASQKGDNTEAFF. In DNA form, the CDR3 reads TGTGCCAGCCAAAAGGGGGACAACACTGAAGCTTTCTTT.

This clonotype was seen a few times. The chain carries TRBV6-1 and TRBJ2-1; 8 bases align to TRBD2. V lost 1 base to trimming and J lost 3 bases; unmatched junction nucleotides: 5. Germline loops: CDR1 MNHNS, CDR2 SASEGT. The CDR3 covers 16 residues. In DNA form, the CDR3 reads TGTGCCAGCAGTGAAGACGAGCGGGAGTTCTACAATGAGCAGTTCTTC. As protein: CASSEDEREFYNEQFF.

At least ten counts were recorded for this clonotype. The chain uses TRBV4-3 and TRBJ2-3; no firm D call. This CDR3 has 12 residues. Germline V gene data show CDR1 as LGHNA and CDR2 as YSLEER. Trimming shortened V by 4 bases and J by 6 bases, and 8 bases separated the two germline ends. CDR3 in amino acids: CASSLDLDTQYF. The CDR3 DNA reads TGCGCCAGCAGCCTTGATCTGGATACGCAGTATTTT.

This clonotype occurred a few times. This sequence joins TRBV12-3 or TRBV12-4 and TRBJ1-5, with D unclear. The CDR3 extends over 14 amino acids. The V and J ends lost 0 bases and 6 bases respectively, with 9 bases between them. For the CDR3, the DNA is TGTGCCAGCAGTTTAGCTTTATCGGGTCAGCCCCAGCATTTT. Protein: CASSLALSGQPQHF.

This clonotype was found a few times. The rearrangement uses TRBV3-1 and TRBJ2-1; D may be TRBD2 (6 bases). This CDR3 contains 15 residues. V was cut by 4 bases and J by 2 bases, with 12 bases left in between. Looked up from germline, CDR1 is LGHDT and CDR2 is YNNKEL (reference sequence). The CDR3 spells CASSPTRGPYNEQFF. The CDR3 DNA reads TGTGCCAGCAGCCCGACTAGAGGTCCCTACAATGAGCAGTTCTTC.

The sample holds many counts of this clonotype. The chain joins TRBV6-1 to TRBJ2-5; D may correspond to TRBD1 or TRBD2 (7 bases each). Between the trimmed V and J ends, which lost 7 bases and 5 bases, there was a span of 14 bases. This CDR3 spans 13 amino acids. Germline-derived CDR1 and CDR2 are MNHNS and SASEGT. CDR3 sequence (DNA): TGTGCCAGCACGCCCAGGGGGGGCGAGACCCAGTACTTC. Residues: CASTPRGGETQYF.

This chain links TRBV24-1 with TRBJ1-1, with D uncertain. The V end lost 7 bases, the J end lost 0 bases, and 14 bases lay between the germline ends. Germline CDR1 KGHDR, CDR2 SFDVKD. CDR3 length: 15 residues. CDR3 nucleotide sequence: TGTGCCACCAGGGAAGGGCTTCCATTGAACACTGAAGCTTTCTTT. Translating gives CATREGLPLNTEAFF.

This clonotype was counted at least ten times. One junction end disagrees with the germline gene, perhaps due to a read error. The chain links TRBV29-1 to TRBJ2-1; D gene unclear. CDR3 length equals 12 residues. Per germline, CDR1 SQVTM and CDR2 ANQGSEA. In DNA form, the CDR3 reads TGCAGCGTCGAAGGGCGTTACAATGAGCAGTTCTTC. It yields the protein CSVEGRYNEQFF.

This clonotype showed up many times. The chain has TRBV12-3 or TRBV12-4 and TRBJ2-7; D is uncertain. Trimming took off 5 bases at V and 0 bases at J, with 2 bases between the two ends. The CDR3 has 11 residues. CDR3 bases: TGTGCCAGCAGTACCTCCTACGAGCAGTACTTC. This translates into CASSTSYEQYF.

This clonotype was seen repeatedly, ten times or more. The chain is built from TRBV5-4 and TRBJ2-7, with 8 bases identical to TRBD1. The junction had 14 bases not matched to a gene; V was cut back by 4 bases and J by 8 bases. The CDR3 runs to 15 residues. Germline V lookup: CDR1 SGHNT, CDR2 YYREEE (reference sequence). Written as DNA, the CDR3 is TGTGCCAGCAGCCCGCGACAGGGGTTACCCCGGAAGCAGTACTTC. As protein: CASSPRQGLPRKQYF.

This clonotype came up a few times. V usage is TRBV6-5 and J usage is TRBJ2-3; D is ambiguous. There are 19 residues in the CDR3. CDR1 and CDR2 from the germline V gene are MNHEY and SVGAGI. V shed 2 bases and J shed 3 bases, with 24 bases lying between them. The CDR3: CASSYLSLRTPSGTDTQYF. CDR3 coding DNA: TGTGCCAGCAGTTACCTTTCGTTAAGGACCCCCAGTGGGACAGATACGCAGTATTTT.

V gene TRBV5-1 combines with J gene TRBJ2-7, with TRBD1 identical over 7 bases. The junction had 8 bases not matched to a gene; V was cut back by 5 bases and J by 6 bases. The germline CDR1 and CDR2 sequences are SGHRS and YFSETQ. The CDR3 is 13 residues long. The CDR3 here is CASSMTGFGEQYF. The CDR3 DNA reads as TGCGCCAGCAGTATGACAGGGTTTGGCGAGCAGTACTTC.

This clonotype occurred many times. J is TRBJ1-1 and V is TRBV27; possibly TRBD1 for D (6 bases). Trimming took 0 bases from V and 4 from J, leaving 18 bases between them. This CDR3 region has 17 residues. Germline V gene sequence: CDR1 MNHEY, CDR2 SMNVEV (reference sequence). Here the CDR3 reads CASSLSIRRGGGTEAFF. CDR3 DNA: TGTGCCAGCAGTTTATCAATCCGGCGAGGGGGAGGCACTGAAGCTTTCTTT.

This clonotype was observed at least ten times. The chain recombines TRBV4-3 with TRBJ2-7; possible D gene TRBD2, 6 bases. Trimming cost V 0 bases and J 7 bases, with 19 bases left between them. This CDR3 comprises 16 residues. Germline CDR1 is LGHNA and CDR2 is YSLEER. The CDR3 DNA sequence: TGCGCCAGCAGCCAAGATCTAGGCGGGAAGGTGGAGGAGCAGTACTTC. This codes for CASSQDLGGKVEEQYF.

This clonotype was detected only a few times. The V gene is TRBV27, the J gene TRBJ2-7; 10 bases line up with TRBD2. The CDR3 has 14 residues. Unmatched junction bases numbered 4, after V lost 5 bases and J lost 3 bases. Germline V lookup: CDR1 MNHEY, CDR2 SMNVEV (reference sequence). The CDR3: CASSPGTSDYEQYF. Here the CDR3 DNA reads TGTGCCAGCAGTCCCGGGACTAGCGACTACGAGCAGTACTTC.

This clonotype showed up just a few times. The V call is TRBV7-2, the J call TRBJ2-1, with D unresolved. The CDR3 sequence is 13 residues long. Germline assignment: CDR1 SGHTA and CDR2 FQGNSA. Trimming cost V 4 bases and J 5 bases, with 9 bases left between them. The CDR3 region is CASSSVANNEQFF. The CDR3 region has the DNA TGTGCCAGCAGCTCCGTAGCTAACAATGAGCAGTTCTTC. Full variable domain (remainder filled in from reference TRBV7-2 and TRBJ2-1): GAGVSQSPSNKVTEKGKDVELRCDPISGHTALYWYRQSLGQGLEFLIYFQGNSAPDKSGLPSDRFSAERTGGSVSTLTIQRTQQEDSAVYLCASSSVANNEQFFGPGTRLTVL.

This clonotype was recorded once. The V call is TRBV11-2, the J call TRBJ2-3; weak D call: TRBD2 (5 bases). There are 15 residues in the CDR3. Germline values: CDR1 SGHAT, CDR2 FQNNGV. Trimming removed 5 bases at V and 5 bases at J, with 17 bases between. The DNA for the CDR3 is TGTGCCAGCAGCGAAGAAAGGACTCCTGGAGATACGCAGTATTTT. It yields the protein CASSEERTPGDTQYF. Variable domain in full (rest from reference TRBV11-2 and TRBJ2-3): EAGVAQSPRYKIIEKRQSVAFWCNPISGHATLYWYQQILGQGPKLLIQFQNNGVVDDSQLPKDRFSAERLKGVDSTLKIQPAKLEDSAVYLCASSEERTPGDTQYFGPGTRLTVL.

This CDR3 reads CASSYPGASYNEQFF. Here the CDR3 DNA reads TGTGCCAGCAGTTACCCGGGGGCTTCCTACAATGAGCAGTTCTTC. V and J are TRBV6-2 or TRBV6-3 and TRBJ2-1; D may correspond to TRBD1 or TRBD2 (6 bases each). The CDR3 length is 15 residues. Germline values: CDR1 MNHEY, CDR2 SVGEGT. The V gene lost 2 bases and the J gene lost 1 base, with 9 bases spanning the gap.

The chain has TRBV20-1 and TRBJ2-7; TRBD2 matches at 9 bases. The CDR3 has 16 residues. Trimming removed 0 bases from V and 1 base from J; junction bases left unmatched: 7. Germline lookup yields CDR1 DFQATT and CDR2 SNEGSKA (reference sequence). CDR3 amino acids: CSARDWLAGPSYEQYF. The DNA of the CDR3 is TGCAGTGCTAGAGATTGGCTAGCGGGGCCTTCCTACGAGCAGTACTTC.

In its sample, this clonotype was seen a few times. The rearrangement uses TRBV20-1 and TRBJ2-7; possibly TRBD1 or TRBD2 for D (6 bases each). The CDR3 is 13 amino acids. V was pared by 1 base and J by 6 bases, with 13 bases between. The germline gives CDR1 DFQATT, CDR2 SNEGSKA (reference sequence). CDR3 DNA sequence: TGCAGTGCTAGAGGGGACTGGGGGCGCGAGCAGTACTTC. It is translated as CSARGDWGREQYF.

The sample holds many counts of this clonotype. The V call is TRBV27, the J call TRBJ2-7; the D gene is possibly TRBD2 (7 bases). CDR3 length equals 15 residues. CDR1 MNHEY and CDR2 SMNVEV come from the germline V gene (reference sequence). Trimming removed 2 bases at V and 2 bases at J, with 13 bases between. CDR3 DNA sequence: TGTGCCAGCAGTTTAATAGGGGGGGCCACCTACGAGCAGTACTTC. Translated, it gives CASSLIGGATYEQYF.

This clonotype was detected only a few times. In DNA form, the CDR3 reads TGTGCCAGCAGCGCAGGGGACAGTCGTGAGGAGACCCAGTACTTC. Encoded protein: CASSAGDSREETQYF. The chain is built from TRBV9 and TRBJ2-5; 7 nucleotides match TRBD1. Germline lookup yields CDR1 SGDLS and CDR2 YYNGEE. Trimming cost V 3 bases and J 5 bases; bases outside gene matches: 10. The CDR3 totals 15 residues.

The chain is built from TRBV10-1 and TRBJ2-1, with a possible D match to TRBD1 (6 bases). V was cut by 6 bases and J by 8 bases, with 14 bases left in between. Germline V gives CDR1 WNHNN, CDR2 SYGVQD (reference sequence). The CDR3 runs 13 residues. The CDR3 region is CASSFTGSDEQFF. CDR3 sequence (DNA): TGCGCCAGCAGCTTCACAGGGTCCGATGAGCAGTTCTTC.

The gene calls are TRBV29-1 and TRBJ1-2, with 8 bases matching TRBD1. V shed 4 bases and J 8 bases; nucleotides not matched to a gene: 24. Per the germline V gene, CDR1 is SQVTM and CDR2 is ANQGSEA. The CDR3 sequence is 18 residues long. The chain's CDR3 is CSVAHAGGASSHSVGYTF. The CDR3 DNA is TGCAGCGTTGCCCACGCAGGGGGCGCATCCAGCCATTCGGTGGGCTACACCTTC.

This clonotype appeared many times. This rearrangement joins TRBV20-1 to TRBJ2-7; the match to TRBD1 covers 7 bases. This CDR3 has 13 residues. J gave up 0 bases and V 6 bases, and 5 bases lay outside the gene matches. The V gene's germline CDR1 is DFQATT and CDR2 SNEGSKA (reference sequence). CDR3 in amino acids: CSATDRVSYEQYF. Written as DNA, the CDR3 is TGCAGTGCCACCGACAGGGTCTCCTACGAGCAGTACTTC.

The chain employs TRBV29-1 and TRBJ2-3, with 9 bases identical to TRBD2. The V and J ends lost 1 base and 5 bases, in that order; junction bases with no gene match: 7. Germline V lookup: CDR1 SQVTM, CDR2 ANQGSEA. This CDR3 contains 15 residues. The CDR3 protein is CSVEGLVAGVDTQYF. CDR3 DNA sequence: TGCAGCGTTGAAGGGTTGGTAGCGGGAGTAGATACGCAGTATTTT.

This clonotype was counted only a few times. The genes are TRBV4-1 and TRBJ1-4; tentative D call: TRBD1 (6 bases). The CDR3 covers 15 residues. Germline CDR1 is MGHRA and CDR2 is YSYEKL. Trimming took 5 bases from V and 5 from J, leaving 15 bases between them. The DNA of the CDR3 is TGCGCCAGCAGCTTCCGGGCAGGGGAGAATGAAAAACTGTTTTTT. The encoded protein is CASSFRAGENEKLFF.